The 14 T cell receptor beta chains in this list originate from one sample, sequenced in a study of type 1 regulatory T cells. One entry per CDR3 protein, called by TCRdb with MiXCR from the reads. The data show 68,000 or so distinct CDR3 sequences, about 50% seen once. Their recognized antigens are unknown. The sample was cultured non-Tr1 T cells, either the whole culture or a sorted T cell fraction (not recorded which). These receptors were obtained from a human donor in good health.

In its sample, this clonotype was seen a few times. V and J are TRBV7-8 and TRBJ2-7, with D possibly being TRBD1 (6 bases). Germline V gene data show CDR1 as SGHVS and CDR2 as FQNEAQ. CDR3 length equals 15 residues. V was shortened by 4 bases and J by 1 base, with 14 bases between the two germline ends. As DNA, the CDR3 is TGTGCCAGCAGCTGGGACCGGGGACAATCCTACGAGCAGTACTTC. As protein: CASSWDRGQSYEQYF.

This CDR3 is CASSLHRGDTEAFF. The CDR3 DNA reads as TGTGCCAGCAGCCTCCACAGGGGCGACACTGAAGCTTTCTTT. V usage is TRBV3-1 and J usage is TRBJ1-1; 7 nucleotides match TRBD1. The CDR3 loop spans 14 amino acids. Looked up from germline, CDR1 is LGHDT and CDR2 is YNNKEL (reference sequence). V shed 4 bases and J 3 bases; nucleotides not matched to a gene: 5.

The gene calls are TRBV6-5 and TRBJ2-7, with 7 bases identical to TRBD1. The junction had 6 bases not matched to a gene; V was cut back by 4 bases and J by 3 bases. Germline lookup yields CDR1 MNHEY and CDR2 SVGAGI. This CDR3 spans 14 amino acids. The CDR3 DNA reads TGTGCCAGCAGTTTACAGGGGAATCTCTACGAGCAGTACTTC. This codes for CASSLQGNLYEQYF.

The chain combines TRBV11-3 with TRBJ2-7, with TRBD2 matching 7 bases. V lost 4 bases, J lost 13 bases, and 7 bases stayed unmatched. This CDR3 contains 11 residues. Germline values: CDR1 SGHNT, CDR2 YENEEA. DNA for the CDR3: TGTGCCAGCAGCTCACAAAGGACTAGTTACTTC. Its protein is CASSSQRTSYF.

This clonotype was counted a few times. This rearrangement joins TRBV6-2 or TRBV6-3 to TRBJ1-2; D unresolved. In germline, CDR1 is MNHEY, CDR2 SVGEGT. Trimming cost V 0 bases and J 2 bases, with 4 bases left between them. The CDR3 totals 13 residues. The CDR3 sequence is CASSYSKNYGYTF. The CDR3 nucleotides are TGTGCCAGCAGTTACTCGAAGAACTATGGCTACACCTTC.

The rearrangement uses TRBV28 and TRBJ1-2, with D maybe TRBD1 (5 bases). V was shortened by 5 bases and J by 6 bases, with 13 bases between the two germline ends. From germline, CDR1 is MDHEN and CDR2 SYDVKM. This CDR3 has 13 amino acids. Written as DNA, the CDR3 is TGTGCCAGCAGTCCCCCAAAGGGACATGGCTACACCTTC. This gives the protein CASSPPKGHGYTF.

V is TRBV5-5 and J is TRBJ2-2, with 7 bases matching TRBD2. The CDR3 sequence is 15 residues long. Unmatched junction bases numbered 6, after V lost 0 bases and J lost 7 bases. CDR1 is SGHKS, CDR2 YYEKEE, per germline (reference sequence). The CDR3 sequence is CASSLGPQRGGELFF. In nucleotides, the CDR3 is TGTGCCAGCAGCTTGGGGCCACAGCGGGGCGGGGAGCTGTTTTTT.

The chain combines TRBV5-1 with TRBJ2-1; 7 nucleotides line up with TRBD1. CDR1 is SGHRS and CDR2 is YFSETQ in the germline V gene. J lost 0 bases, V lost 7 bases, and 10 bases had no gene match. The CDR3 has 16 amino acids. The DNA of the CDR3 is TGCGCCAGCGGCCGAGGGGACAGAACCTCCTACAATGAGCAGTTCTTC. Protein: CASGRGDRTSYNEQFF.

This clonotype occurred once. The chain recombines TRBV29-1 with TRBJ1-2; no firm D call. Germline values: CDR1 SQVTM, CDR2 ANQGSEA. Trimming stripped 3 bases from V and 4 bases from J, with 6 bases between. The CDR3 extends over 11 amino acids. In DNA form, the CDR3 reads TGCAGCGTTGAGGGTTTCTATGGCTACACCTTC. As protein: CSVEGFYGYTF. The full variable domain, completed using reference TRBV29-1 and TRBJ1-2, is SAVISQKPSRDICQRGTSLTIQCQVDSQVTMMFWYRQQPGQSLTLIATANQGSEATYESGFVIDKFPISRPNLTFSTLTVSNMSPEDSSIYLCSVEGFYGYTFGSGTRLTVV.

This rearrangement joins TRBV20-1 to TRBJ2-5; D gene ambiguous. The ends were cut back, 7 bases at V and 0 bases at J, with 9 bases in the middle. CDR3 length: 12 residues. Germline assignment: CDR1 DFQATT and CDR2 SNEGSKA (reference sequence). The CDR3 DNA reads TGCAGTGAGATCCGCAACCAAGAGACCCAGTACTTC. This sequence encodes CSEIRNQETQYF.

This clonotype was counted a few times. The chain recombines TRBV4-3 with TRBJ1-6; 7 bases agree with TRBD1. The junction had 13 bases not matched to a gene; V was cut back by 0 bases and J by 8 bases. Germline-derived CDR1 and CDR2 are LGHNA and YSLEER. The CDR3 totals 18 residues. The CDR3 reads CASSQDRQGMGFYSPLHF. In DNA form, the CDR3 reads TGCGCCAGCAGCCAAGATAGACAGGGAATGGGGTTTTATTCACCCCTCCACTTT.

There are a few counts of this clonotype. V is TRBV27 and J is TRBJ1-1; 7 nucleotides line up with TRBD1. CDR1 and CDR2 (germline): MNHEY, SMNVEV (reference sequence). The V and J ends lost 5 bases and 6 bases, in that order; junction bases with no gene match: 9. The CDR3 consists of 14 residues. DNA of the CDR3: TGTGCCAGCAGTCGCGACAGGGCAGGGCCTGAAGCTTTCTTT. It encodes CASSRDRAGPEAFF.

J is TRBJ2-2 and V is TRBV10-3, with 7 bases that match TRBD2. Germline V lookup: CDR1 ENHRY, CDR2 SYGVKD. The CDR3 sequence is 13 residues long. V gave up 8 bases and J gave up 6 bases; unmatched junction bases: 6. CDR3 DNA: TGTGCCATCTCCCGGGGGGAGGCCGGGGAGCTGTTTTTT. Translating gives CAISRGEAGELFF.

In this sample, this clonotype turned up a few times. The chain has TRBV5-1 and TRBJ1-1, with 9 bases that match TRBD1. The germline gives CDR1 SGHRS, CDR2 YFSETQ. Trimming at V came to 4 bases and at J to 4 bases, leaving 8 bases not matched to a gene. The CDR3 consists of 15 residues. CDR3 in DNA: TGCGCCAGCAGCACTGGACAGGGGTGGGGCACTGAAGCTTTCTTT. Translating gives CASSTGQGWGTEAFF.